The 15 T cell receptor beta chains in this list originate from one sample, sequenced in a study of T cell changes during pregnancy in multiple sclerosis. The repertoire was sequenced with immunoSEQ multiplex PCR; TCRdb's copy has only in-frame clones and lacks some. The sample consists of fewer than 70,000 clones, approximately 90% of them appearing once. Here the sequenced sample was peripheral blood, taken in the third trimester of pregnancy. These receptors were collected from a female donor with multiple sclerosis, enrolled in a pregnancy study.

V gene TRBV27 combines with J gene TRBJ2-3; 10 bases match TRBD2. V shed 7 bases, J shed 2 bases, and the junction held 9 bases outside the gene matches. CDR3 length: 16 residues. The germline V gene encodes CDR1 MNHEY and CDR2 SMNVEV (reference sequence). Here the CDR3 DNA reads TGTGCCAGCATCGGGCTAGCGGGGGCAGACACAGATACGCAGTATTTT. Translating gives CASIGLAGADTDTQYF.

V usage is TRBV2 and J usage is TRBJ2-5; 11 bases are a match to TRBD2. Germline V gives CDR1 SNHLY, CDR2 FYNNEI. This CDR3 region has 15 residues. Trimming removed 6 bases from V and 7 bases from J; junction bases left unmatched: 10. Written as DNA, the CDR3 is TGTGCCAGCAGAACTAGCGGGGGCCCCAGGGGGACCCAGTACTTC. Its translation is CASRTSGGPRGTQYF. Full variable domain (missing parts from reference TRBV2 and TRBJ2-5): EPEVTQTPSHQVTQMGQEVILRCVPISNHLYFYWYRQILGQKVEFLVSFYNNEISEKSEIFDDQFSVERPDGSNFTLKIRSTKLEDSAMYFCASRTSGGPRGTQYFGPGTRLLVL.

In this sample, this clone turned up once. A read error may account for a junction end that differs from germline. The V gene is TRBV7-7, the J gene TRBJ1-5; D not certain. This CDR3 region has 11 residues. Per germline, CDR1 SSHAT and CDR2 FNYEAQ (reference sequence). This chain's CDR3 is CASSPVFSQHF. The CDR3 DNA is TGTGCTAGCAGCCCCGTCTTTTCCCAGCATTTT. Based on the CDR3 plus reference TRBV7-7 and TRBJ1-5, the full variable domain is GAGVSQSPRYKVTKRGQDVTLRCDPISSHATLYWYQQALGQGPEFLTYFNYEAQPDKSGLPSDRFSAERPEGSISTLTIQRTEQRDSAMYRCASSPVFSQHFGDGTRLSIL.

This clone appeared once. This rearrangement joins TRBV6-1 to TRBJ1-4; no clear D gene. The V end lost 2 bases, the J end lost 7 bases, and 14 bases lay between the germline ends. This CDR3 has 15 residues. Germline V gene data show CDR1 as MNHNS and CDR2 as SASEGT. The chain's CDR3 is CASSELRRVGEKLFF. In DNA form, the CDR3 reads TGTGCCAGCAGTGAATTAAGGAGGGTGGGTGAAAAACTGTTTTTT.

The chain employs TRBV6-5 and TRBJ2-1, with 8 bases aligning to TRBD1. J was trimmed by 5 bases and V by 5 bases; bases with no gene match: 5. Germline V gives CDR1 MNHEY, CDR2 SVGAGI. The CDR3 sequence is 14 residues long. The CDR3, as DNA: TGTGCCAGCAGTCTCCTGACAGGGGACAATGAGCAGTTCTTC. Amino acid sequence: CASSLLTGDNEQFF.

The chain uses TRBV7-3 and TRBJ1-2; D is unresolved. The CDR3 length is 14 residues. Between the trimmed V and J ends, which lost 5 bases and 2 bases, there was a span of 12 bases. Germline CDR1 and CDR2: SGHTA and FQGTGA. CDR3 in amino acids: CASSVSRENYGYTF. The CDR3 DNA is TGTGCCAGCAGCGTTTCGAGAGAGAACTATGGCTACACCTTC.

The chain carries TRBV2 and TRBJ1-3, with 7 nucleotides matching TRBD1. V was clipped by 4 bases and J by 2 bases; unmatched bases: 2. The CDR3 covers 14 residues. The V gene's germline CDR1 is SNHLY and CDR2 FYNNEI. CDR3 region: CASSGQGAGNTIYF. In DNA, the CDR3 is TGTGCCAGCAGTGGTCAGGGGGCTGGAAACACCATATATTTT.

V is TRBV18 and J is TRBJ1-1; 9 nucleotides agree with TRBD1. V was pared by 3 bases and J by 6 bases, with 14 bases of the junction left unmatched. Germline V lookup: CDR1 KGHSH, CDR2 LQKENI. The CDR3 spans 17 residues. In nucleotides, the CDR3 is TGTGCCAGCTCACCTCGGGTGGCCGGGACAGGGTGGGCTGAAGCTTTCTTT. It yields the protein CASSPRVAGTGWAEAFF.

The gene calls are TRBV5-1 and TRBJ2-7; 7 nucleotides align to TRBD1. CDR3 length: 17 residues. V gave up 3 bases and J gave up 6 bases; unmatched junction bases: 18. Germline lookup yields CDR1 SGHRS and CDR2 YFSETQ. CDR3 nucleotide sequence: TGCGCCAGCAGCTCGACAGGGCACCTACCCACTACGAGCGAGCAGTACTTC. This codes for CASSSTGHLPTTSEQYF.

The rearrangement links TRBV9 to TRBJ2-1; 9 bases map to TRBD1. This CDR3 region has 15 residues. The trim removed 0 bases at V and 7 bases at J, leaving 5 bases unmatched. Per germline, CDR1 SGDLS and CDR2 YYNGEE. The CDR3: CASSVGGTGTNEQFF. As DNA, the CDR3 is TGTGCCAGCAGCGTAGGCGGGACAGGGACGAATGAGCAGTTCTTC.

The CDR3 sequence is CASSVTGHGETQYF. CDR3 nucleotide sequence: TGTGCCAGCAGCGTGACGGGACACGGAGAGACCCAGTACTTC. The chain employs TRBV9 and TRBJ2-5, with D possibly matching TRBD1 (6 bases). The CDR3 totals 14 residues. V gave up 2 bases and J gave up 4 bases, with 12 bases separating them. The germline gives CDR1 SGDLS, CDR2 YYNGEE.

This chain joins TRBV7-2 and TRBJ2-2; the match to TRBD2 covers 8 bases. Germline lookup yields CDR1 SGHTA and CDR2 FQGNSA. This CDR3 has 15 amino acids. Trimming cost V 6 bases and J 4 bases; bases outside gene matches: 7. CDR3 in DNA: TGTGCCAGCAGTCTCGGGGGGGCAGGCACCGGGGAGCTGTTTTTT. Translated, it gives CASSLGGAGTGELFF.

This chain connects TRBV7-3 to TRBJ2-6, with D tentatively TRBD2 (7 bases). Looked up from germline, CDR1 is SGHTA and CDR2 is FQGTGA. The CDR3 runs to 16 residues. V lost 5 bases to trimming and J lost 2 bases, with 13 bases between them. In DNA form, the CDR3 reads TGTGCCAGCAGCCCTAGGGGGGGAACTGGGGCCAACGTCCTGACTTTC. Translated, it gives CASSPRGGTGANVLTF.

The gene calls are TRBV27 and TRBJ2-7; a weak D match, TRBD1 (5 bases). Germline V gene lookup returns CDR1 MNHEY and CDR2 SMNVEV (reference sequence). The V gene lost 0 bases and the J gene lost 2 bases, with 14 bases spanning the gap. The CDR3 is 16 amino acids. This chain's CDR3 is CASSLSWGHKTYEQYF. The CDR3 DNA reads as TGTGCCAGCAGTTTATCTTGGGGCCATAAAACCTACGAGCAGTACTTC.

The V call is TRBV7-9, the J call TRBJ2-7; no reliable D call. Germline CDR1 is SEHNR and CDR2 is FQNEAQ (reference sequence). This CDR3 spans 10 amino acids. Trimming shortened V by 6 bases and J by 4 bases, and 4 bases separated the two germline ends. CDR3 DNA sequence: TGTGCCAGCAGACGGTACGAGCAGTACTTC. This codes for CASRRYEQYF.